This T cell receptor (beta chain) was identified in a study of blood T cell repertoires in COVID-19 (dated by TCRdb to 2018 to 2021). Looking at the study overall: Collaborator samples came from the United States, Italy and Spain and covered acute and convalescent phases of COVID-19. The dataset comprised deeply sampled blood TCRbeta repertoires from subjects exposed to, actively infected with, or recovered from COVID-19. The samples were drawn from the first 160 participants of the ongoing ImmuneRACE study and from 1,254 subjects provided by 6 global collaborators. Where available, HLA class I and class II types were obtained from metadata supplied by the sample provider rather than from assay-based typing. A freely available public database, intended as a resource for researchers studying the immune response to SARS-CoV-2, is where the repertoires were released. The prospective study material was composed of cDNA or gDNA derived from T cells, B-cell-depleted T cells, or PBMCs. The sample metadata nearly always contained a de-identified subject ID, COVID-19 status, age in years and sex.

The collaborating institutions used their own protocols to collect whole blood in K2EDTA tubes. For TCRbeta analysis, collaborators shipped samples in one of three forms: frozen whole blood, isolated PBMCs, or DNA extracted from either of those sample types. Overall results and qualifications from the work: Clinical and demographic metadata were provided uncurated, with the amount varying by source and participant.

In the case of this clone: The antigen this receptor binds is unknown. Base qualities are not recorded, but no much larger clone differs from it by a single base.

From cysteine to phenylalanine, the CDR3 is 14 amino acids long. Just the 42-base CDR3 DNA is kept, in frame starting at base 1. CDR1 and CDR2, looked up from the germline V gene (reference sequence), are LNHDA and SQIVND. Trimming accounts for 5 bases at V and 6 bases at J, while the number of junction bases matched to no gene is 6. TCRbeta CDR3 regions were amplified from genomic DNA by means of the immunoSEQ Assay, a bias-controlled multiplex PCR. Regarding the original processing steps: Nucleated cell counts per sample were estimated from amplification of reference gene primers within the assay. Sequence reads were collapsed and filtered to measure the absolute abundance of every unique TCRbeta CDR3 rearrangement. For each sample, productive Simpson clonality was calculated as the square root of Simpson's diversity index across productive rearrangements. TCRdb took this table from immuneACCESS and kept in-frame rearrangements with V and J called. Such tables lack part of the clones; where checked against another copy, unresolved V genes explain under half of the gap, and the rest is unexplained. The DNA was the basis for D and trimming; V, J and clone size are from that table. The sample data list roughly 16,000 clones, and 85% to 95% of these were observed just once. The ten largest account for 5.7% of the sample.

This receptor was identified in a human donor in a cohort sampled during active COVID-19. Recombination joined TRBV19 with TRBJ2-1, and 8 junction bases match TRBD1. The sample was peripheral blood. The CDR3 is CASSFQGAGNEQFF. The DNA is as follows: TGTGCCAGTAGTTTCCAGGGGGCAGGCAATGAGCAGTTCTTC.